These 12 T cell receptor beta chains were all obtained from the same sample, sequenced in a study of cytomegalovirus exposure and HLA in healthy donors. Primers included in the PCR were 60 Vbeta and 13 Jbeta primers. The repertoire was sequenced with immunoSEQ multiplex PCR; TCRdb's copy has only in-frame clones and lacks some. The sample includes 150,000 to 200,000 clones, 80% to 85% of them seen just once. Material for sequencing was PBMCs. These receptors originate from a boy aged 10-17 years in good health and CMV-seronegative.

In this sample, this clone turned up once. The gene calls are TRBV30 and TRBJ2-5, with D possibly TRBD1 on 6 matching bases. The J call is in doubt because the DNA end fits TRBJ2-7 better. CDR3 length: 14 amino acids. Germline assignment: CDR1 GTSNPN and CDR2 SVGIG (reference sequence). The CDR3: CAWSVTVTGYEQYF. The CDR3, as DNA: TGTGCCTGGAGTGTAACGGTGACAGGCTACGAGCAGTACTTC.

The chain carries TRBV9 and TRBJ1-2; D gene ambiguous. V gave up 0 bases and J gave up 1 base, with 7 bases separating them. The CDR3 is 14 amino acids. From germline, CDR1 is SGDLS and CDR2 YYNGEE. CDR3: CASSVGADNYGYTF. As DNA, the CDR3 is TGTGCCAGCAGCGTAGGGGCAGATAACTATGGCTACACCTTC. Using reference TRBV9 and TRBJ1-2 for the parts outside the CDR3, the full variable domain is DSGVTQTPKHLITATGQRVTLRCSPRSGDLSVYWYQQSLDQGLQFLIQYYNGEERAKGNILERFSAQQFPDLHSELNLSSLELGDSALYFCASSVGADNYGYTFGSGTRLTVV.

The V call is TRBV29-1, the J call TRBJ2-5, with 7 bases identical to TRBD2. The CDR3 runs 17 residues. V was pared by 7 bases and J by 1 base, with 18 bases of the junction left unmatched. Germline values: CDR1 SQVTM, CDR2 ANQGSEA. CDR3 sequence (DNA): TGCAGCGGTACCGGGCTAGCGGAACGAACAATCCAAGAGACCCAGTACTTC. As protein: CSGTGLAERTIQETQYF.

The chain joins TRBV27 to TRBJ2-6, with 7 bases identical to TRBD1. The V segment lost 9 bases and the J segment 0 bases; nucleotides outside the gene matches: 11. The germline V gene has CDR1 MNHEY and CDR2 SMNVEV (reference sequence). There are 17 residues in the CDR3. The CDR3 coding sequence is TGTGCCAGTCACCAGGGGGTTCCCCTCTCTGGGGCCAACGTCCTGACTTTC. Translated, it gives CASHQGVPLSGANVLTF. The variable domain in full, with the rest retrieved from reference TRBV27 and TRBJ2-6, is EAQVTQNPRYLITVTGKKLTVTCSQNMNHEYMSWYRQDPGLGLRQIYYSMNVEVTDKGDVPEGYKVSRKEKRNFPLILESPSPNQTSLYFCASHQGVPLSGANVLTFGAGSRLTVL.

The chain is built from TRBV4-3 and TRBJ2-7; TRBD1 matches 9 bases. This CDR3 has 17 amino acids. Unmatched junction bases numbered 16, after V lost 3 bases and J lost 7 bases. The V gene's germline CDR1 is LGHNA and CDR2 YSLEER. The DNA for the CDR3 is TGCGCCAGCAGCCACCACCACCAGGGACAGGGTGTTCGGGAGCAGTACTTC. It encodes CASSHHHQGQGVREQYF.

The chain links TRBV5-1 to TRBJ1-1; TRBD1 matches at 8 bases. V shed 1 base, J shed 5 bases, and the junction held 7 bases outside the gene matches. Germline CDR1 and CDR2: SGHRS and YFSETQ. The CDR3 is 15 amino acids. Here the CDR3 reads CASSLIIQGGTEAFF. CDR3 in DNA: TGCGCCAGCAGCTTGATCATACAGGGGGGGACTGAAGCTTTCTTT.

The chain links TRBV2 to TRBJ1-2; 10 positions agree with TRBD1. The germline V gene has CDR1 SNHLY and CDR2 FYNNEI. The J segment lost 5 bases and the V segment lost 6 bases, leaving 21 bases of the junction unmatched. This CDR3 has 19 amino acids. CDR3 DNA sequence: TGTGCCAGCAGCCCGTTACACCCGGGACAGGGGTTAGGGTCGTATGGCTACACCTTC. Its translation: CASSPLHPGQGLGSYGYTF.

V is TRBV27 and J is TRBJ1-1; the D is unclear. The CDR3 spans 13 residues. Germline assignment: CDR1 MNHEY and CDR2 SMNVEV (reference sequence). Trimming left V 2 bases short and J 4 bases short, with 8 bases between. The CDR3 loop is CASSLGGRTEAFF. The CDR3 DNA reads as TGTGCCAGCAGTTTAGGAGGGCGCACTGAAGCTTTCTTT.

The genes are TRBV7-8 and TRBJ1-3; the D is unclear. V lost 1 base and J 0 bases, leaving 10 bases between the germline ends. The CDR3 spans 16 residues. Germline CDR1 and CDR2: SGHVS and FQNEAQ. The DNA of the CDR3 is TGTGCCAGCAGCTTAGATCGCACTCACTCTGGAAACACCATATATTTT. Encoded protein: CASSLDRTHSGNTIYF.

In its sample, this clone was seen a few times. The V call is TRBV11-3, the J call TRBJ2-7; 8 bases are a match to TRBD1. Germline trimming cut 4 bases from V and 6 bases from J; bases unmatched to any gene: 14. The CDR3 consists of 16 residues. CDR1 SGHNT and CDR2 YENEEA come from the germline V gene. For the CDR3, the DNA is TGTGCCAGCAGCTCAACTCCCGGGACAGGTAGGGGCGAGCAGTACTTC. Its translation: CASSSTPGTGRGEQYF.

This chain joins TRBV2 and TRBJ2-7; tentatively, D is TRBD2 (6 bases). The germline CDR1 and CDR2 sequences are SNHLY and FYNNEI. V lost 5 bases to trimming and J lost 2 bases, with 16 bases between them. This CDR3 contains 15 residues. The CDR3: CASSRGTYETYEQYF. The CDR3 DNA reads as TGTGCCAGCAGTCGGGGGACGTATGAAACCTACGAGCAGTACTTC.

The chain uses TRBV6-5 and TRBJ2-7; tentatively, D is TRBD2 (5 bases). The CDR3 consists of 14 residues. The ends were cut back, 8 bases at V and 2 bases at J, with 16 bases in the middle. Germline V gene lookup returns CDR1 MNHEY and CDR2 SVGAGI. The CDR3 bases are TGTGCCAGCCGTGGGCTAGCCCCGCCCTACGAGCAGTACTTC. Translated: CASRGLAPPYEQYF.